This is a list of T cell receptor beta chains from one sample in a study of blood T cell repertoires in COVID-19. Sequencing was performed with immunoSEQ multiplex PCR; in TCRdb, only in-frame clones are kept and a portion is missing. The data show tens of thousands of clones, over 70% seen once. Material: peripheral blood. The receptors were sampled from a man aged 50 to 59 with active COVID-19. Both conserved end residues are part of each CDR3. Each record gives: J gene, V gene, D gene, CDR3 length, clone size, CDR3 protein, CDR3 DNA. The D gene is left open where the match is weak. Some rows have no size entry. The others give once, few or many, or a class for an expanded clone.

TRBJ1-2 TRBV7-3 TRBD1 15 NA CASSPGPGQGYGYTF TGTGCCAGCAGCCCCGGTCCGGGACAGGGATATGGCTACACCTTC
TRBJ1-6 TRBV6-5 NA 14 few CASRPRDFNSPLHF TGTGCCAGCAGACCCAGGGATTTTAATTCACCCCTCCACTTT
TRBJ2-3 TRBV5-4 TRBD2 17 NA CASSRRLAGPSTDTQYF TGTGCCAGCAGCCGTCGACTAGCGGGGCCTAGCACAGATACGCAGTATTTT
TRBJ2-1 TRBV7-2 TRBD2 17 NA CASSLGAGGSSYNEQFF TGTGCCAGCAGCTTAGGAGCGGGAGGGAGCTCCTACAATGAGCAGTTCTTC
TRBJ1-5 TRBV4-1 NA 16 NA CASSQEEVPFGQPQHF TGCGCCAGCAGCCAAGAGGAGGTCCCGTTCGGGCAGCCCCAGCATTTT
TRBJ2-2 TRBV5-1 TRBD1 15 NA CASSLTGARTGELFF TGCGCCAGCAGCTTGACAGGGGCGCGAACCGGGGAGCTGTTTTTT
TRBJ2-7 TRBV4-3 NA 10 few CASRGGEQYF TGCGCCAGCCGCGGTGGGGAGCAGTACTTC
TRBJ2-3 TRBV9 TRBD2 18 NA CASSVGGLAGAGTDTQYF TGTGCCAGCAGCGTAGGGGGACTAGCGGGAGCTGGCACAGATACGCAGTATTTT
TRBJ1-2 TRBV25-1 NA 14 NA CASRAGGPQKGYTF TGTGCCAGCAGGGCGGGGGGCCCTCAGAAGGGCTACACCTTC
TRBJ1-4 TRBV9 NA 15 NA CASSRDPGANEKLFF TGTGCCAGCAGCCGGGACCCGGGGGCTAATGAAAAACTGTTTTTT
TRBJ1-2 TRBV29-1 TRBD1 13 once CSDSGTGVFGYTF TGCAGCGATTCCGGGACAGGAGTTTTTGGCTACACCTTC
TRBJ1-1 TRBV6-4 NA 13 NA CASSEQGSTEAFF TGTGCCAGCAGCGAGCAGGGATCCACTGAAGCTTTCTTT
TRBJ1-1 TRBV6-1 NA 15 NA CASSESPVRDTEAFF TGTGCCAGCAGTGAGAGTCCAGTTCGGGACACTGAAGCTTTCTTT
TRBJ2-3 TRBV6-4 TRBD2 15 few CASSISGLPTDTQYF TGTGCCAGCAGTATTAGCGGGCTACCCACAGATACGCAGTATTTT
TRBJ2-2 TRBV27 TRBD1 16 NA CASSLFSGQGIGELFF TGTGCCAGCAGTTTATTTTCGGGACAGGGAATCGGGGAGCTGTTTTTT
TRBJ1-4 TRBV6-5 NA 16 NA CASSYSGSRGEEKLFF TGTGCCAGCAGTTACTCCGGTTCCAGGGGTGAGGAAAAACTGTTTTTT
TRBJ1-6 TRBV5-5 NA 14 NA CASSLRGGGSPLHF TGTGCCAGCAGCTTGAGGGGCGGGGGTTCACCCCTCCACTTT
TRBJ1-2 TRBV10-1 TRBD1 20 NA CASSESFARTGRGRVDGYTF TGCGCCAGCAGTGAGTCGTTTGCCAGGACAGGTCGGGGTAGAGTTGATGGCTACACCTTC
TRBJ1-5 TRBV28 TRBD1 15 NA CASRKQGEPNQPQHF TGTGCCAGCAGAAAACAGGGGGAACCCAATCAGCCCCAGCATTTT
TRBJ1-1 TRBV4-3 NA 13 once CASSQDLDTEAFF TGCGCCAGCAGCCAAGATCTAGATACTGAAGCTTTCTTT
TRBJ2-1 TRBV11-1 NA 13 NA CASSFQGYNEQFF TGTGCCAGCAGCTTCCAGGGTTACAATGAGCAGTTCTTC
TRBJ2-5 TRBV27 TRBD2 14 NA CASSAGTSAETQYF TGTGCCAGCAGTGCTGGGACTAGCGCGGAGACCCAGTACTTC
TRBJ2-1 TRBV5-1 NA 15 once CASSPAGAQYNEQFF TGCGCCAGCAGCCCGGCAGGGGCGCAGTACAATGAGCAGTTCTTC